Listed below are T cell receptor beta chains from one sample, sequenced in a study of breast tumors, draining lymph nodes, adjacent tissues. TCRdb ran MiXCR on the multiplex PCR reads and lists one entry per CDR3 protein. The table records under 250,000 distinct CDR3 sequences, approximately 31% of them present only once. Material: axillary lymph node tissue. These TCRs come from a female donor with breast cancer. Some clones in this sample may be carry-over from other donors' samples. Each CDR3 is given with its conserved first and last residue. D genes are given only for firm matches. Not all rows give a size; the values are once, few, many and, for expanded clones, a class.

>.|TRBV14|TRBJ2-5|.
CASSQDQGKAQYF
TGTGCCAGCAGCCAAGATCAGGGGAAGGCCCAGTACTTC
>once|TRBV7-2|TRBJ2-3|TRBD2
CASNLIAGGDTQYF
TGTGCCAGCAACCTTATAGCGGGAGGGGATACGCAGTATTTT
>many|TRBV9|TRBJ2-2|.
CASSVRGGSGELFF
TGTGCCAGCAGCGTTAGGGGGGGTAGTGGGGAGCTGTTTTTT
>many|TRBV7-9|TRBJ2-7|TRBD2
CASSSLAGRMYF
TGTGCCAGCAGCTCCTTAGCGGGCCGCATGTACTTC
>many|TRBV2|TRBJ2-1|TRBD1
CASSGAGGQFPFF
TGTGCCAGCAGTGGAGCAGGGGGCCAATTCCCGTTCTTC
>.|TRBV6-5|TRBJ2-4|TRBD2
CASSRTGTSDKNIQYF
TGTGCCAGCAGTCGAACCGGGACTAGCGACAAAAACATTCAGTACTTC
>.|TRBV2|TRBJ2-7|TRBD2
CASSPIATSGSYEQYF
TGTGCCAGCAGCCCCATAGCGACTAGCGGGAGTTACGAGCAGTACTTC
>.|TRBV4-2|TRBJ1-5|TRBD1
CASSRDREETQHF
TGTGCCAGCAGCCGGGACAGGGAAGAGACCCAGCATTTT
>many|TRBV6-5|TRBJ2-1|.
CASIPPSRFYNEQFF
TGTGCCAGCATACCTCCGAGTAGGTTCTACAATGAGCAGTTCTTC
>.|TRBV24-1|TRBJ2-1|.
CATSLGQGPSNEQFF
TGTGCCACCAGCTTGGGGCAGGGACCGAGTAATGAGCAGTTCTTC
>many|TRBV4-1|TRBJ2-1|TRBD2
CASSQEGLYLNEQFF
TGCGCCAGCAGCCAAGAGGGACTATACCTCAATGAGCAGTTCTTC
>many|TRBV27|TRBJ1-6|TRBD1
CASSFRQGALHF
TGTGCCAGCAGTTTCCGACAGGGGGCGCTCCACTTT
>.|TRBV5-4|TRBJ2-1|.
CASNPQRSVPYNEQFF
TGTGCCAGCAACCCCCAACGTAGCGTTCCCTACAATGAGCAGTTCTTC
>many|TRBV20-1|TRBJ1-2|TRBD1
CSAAGTAGDYGYTF
TGCAGTGCAGCCGGGACAGCCGGGGACTATGGCTACACCTTC
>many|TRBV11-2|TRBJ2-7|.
CASSPAGRSYEQYF
TGTGCCAGCAGCCCCGCTGGCCGCTCCTACGAGCAGTACTTC
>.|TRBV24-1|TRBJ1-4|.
CATSGRQSAREKLFF
TGTGCCACCAGTGGCCGACAGTCGGCTAGGGAAAAACTGTTTTTT
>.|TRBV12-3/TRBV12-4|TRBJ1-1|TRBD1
CASRGQGFTEAFF
TGTGCCAGCAGAGGACAGGGTTTCACTGAAGCTTTCTTT
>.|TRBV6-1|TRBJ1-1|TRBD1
CASTEGANTEAFF
TGTGCCAGTACCGAGGGGGCGAACACTGAAGCTTTCTTT
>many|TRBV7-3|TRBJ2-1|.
CASSQRGGSYNEQFF
TGTGCCAGCAGCCAAAGGGGGGGCTCCTACAATGAGCAGTTCTTC
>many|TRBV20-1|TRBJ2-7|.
CSARKDLMYEQYF
TGCAGTGCTAGGAAGGATTTGATGTACGAGCAGTACTTC
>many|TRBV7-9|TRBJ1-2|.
CASSFQDFYGYTF
TGTGCCAGCAGCTTTCAGGACTTCTATGGCTACACCTTC
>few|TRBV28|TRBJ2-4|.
CASSSPQGGSKNIQYF
TGTGCCAGCAGTTCACCGCAGGGCGGATCCAAAAACATTCAGTACTTC
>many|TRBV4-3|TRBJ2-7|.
CASSQDRGRLSEQYF
TGCGCCAGCAGCCAAGATCGGGGGCGCCTAAGCGAGCAGTACTTC
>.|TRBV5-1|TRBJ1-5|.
CASSSRASGNEQGIGQPQHF
TGCGCCAGCAGTTCCCGTGCTAGCGGGAATGAGCAGGGGATCGGTCAGCCCCAGCATTTT
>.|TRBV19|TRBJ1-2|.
CASIRTAGNTF
TGTGCCAGTATCCGGACGGCGGGGAACACCTTC
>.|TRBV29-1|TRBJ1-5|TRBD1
CMQQGRRSNQPQHF
TGCATGCAACAGGGGCGCCGTAGCAATCAGCCCCAGCATTTT
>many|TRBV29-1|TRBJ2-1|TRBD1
CSGRTGEVRNEQFF
TGCAGCGGCCGGACAGGGGAGGTGCGGAATGAGCAGTTCTTC
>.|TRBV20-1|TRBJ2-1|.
CSAGSRDFFTEQFF
TGCAGTGCTGGGTCTAGGGACTTTTTCACTGAGCAGTTCTTC
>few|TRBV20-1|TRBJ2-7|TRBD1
CSARGQGGLTYEQYF
TGCAGTGCTAGAGGACAGGGGGGTTTAACCTACGAGCAGTACTTC
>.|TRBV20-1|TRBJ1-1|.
CSAIDPNAGWETEAFF
TGCAGTGCTATAGATCCTAACGCAGGGTGGGAAACTGAAGCTTTCTTT
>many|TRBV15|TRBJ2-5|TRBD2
CATSIAGGPLETQYF
TGTGCCACCAGCATAGCGGGAGGGCCTTTGGAGACCCAGTACTTC
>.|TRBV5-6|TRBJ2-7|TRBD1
CASSIRTGQTYEQYF
TGTGCCAGCAGCATAAGAACGGGACAGACCTACGAGCAGTACTTC
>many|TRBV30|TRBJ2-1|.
CAWAGRSYNEQFF
TGTGCCTGGGCTGGCCGCTCCTACAATGAGCAGTTCTTC
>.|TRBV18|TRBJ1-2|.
CASSPTWASNYGYTF
TGTGCCAGCTCACCTACCTGGGCCTCTAACTATGGCTACACCTTC
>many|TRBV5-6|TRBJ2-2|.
CASSLVGVSNTGELFF
TGTGCCAGCAGCTTGGTAGGGGTTAGCAACACCGGGGAGCTGTTTTTT
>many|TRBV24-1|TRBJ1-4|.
CATDKNEKLFF
TGTGCCACGGACAAAAATGAAAAACTGTTTTTT
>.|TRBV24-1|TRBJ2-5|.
CATSAEAQYF
TGTGCCACCAGTGCGGAGGCTCAGTACTTC
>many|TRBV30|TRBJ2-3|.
CAWRDAADTQYF
TGTGCCTGGAGGGACGCGGCAGATACGCAGTATTTT
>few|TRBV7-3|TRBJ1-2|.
CASSLTGSSNYGYPF
TGTGCCAGCAGCTTAACCGGCAGCTCTAACTATGGCTACCCCTTC
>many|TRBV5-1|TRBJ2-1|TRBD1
CASSLNRGQIYNEQFF
TGCGCCAGCAGCCTGAACAGGGGGCAAATCTACAATGAGCAGTTCTTC
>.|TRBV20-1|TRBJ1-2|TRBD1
CSARNRGGYTF
TGCAGTGCTAGAAACAGGGGTGGGTACACCTTC
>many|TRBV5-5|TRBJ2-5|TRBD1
CASSSGTGGWEETQYF
TGTGCCAGCAGCTCCGGGACAGGGGGCTGGGAAGAGACCCAGTACTTC
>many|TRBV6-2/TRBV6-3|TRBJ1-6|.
CASIDSGRLTSPLHF
TGTGCCAGCATTGACTCGGGACGGCTAACCTCACCCCTCCACTTT
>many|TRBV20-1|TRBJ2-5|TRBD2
CSASPGLAGGLGQETQYF
TGCAGTGCAAGTCCGGGACTAGCGGGAGGGCTAGGGCAAGAGACCCAGTACTTC
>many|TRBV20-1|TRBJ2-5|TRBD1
CSGYRGKTQYF
TGCAGTGGTTACAGGGGAAAGACCCAGTACTTC
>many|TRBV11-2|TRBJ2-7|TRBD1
CASSLGQGSSYEQYF
TGCGCCAGCAGCTTGGGACAGGGGTCCTCCTACGAGCAGTACTTC
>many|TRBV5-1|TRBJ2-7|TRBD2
CASSLDLAGYEQYF
TGCGCCAGCAGCTTGGATCTAGCGGGGTACGAGCAGTACTTC
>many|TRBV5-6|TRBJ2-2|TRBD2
CASSLGLAANTGELFF
TGTGCCAGCAGCTTGGGACTAGCGGCGAACACCGGGGAGCTGTTTTTT